This section outlines one TCR beta chain sequence together with its context. What antigen it recognizes has not been identified. No quality values exist for individual bases; no much larger clone is one base distant. The cohort consisted of 600 to 700 healthy bone marrow donors. At the time of sampling, all cohort members were nominally healthy, though unrecorded immune exposures were likely present. The donor was CMV seronegative and was included in the group of under 450 seronegative cohort members. A peripheral blood sample was provided by each donor, and peripheral blood mononuclear cells were used for TCR beta sequencing. The Qiagen DNeasy Blood Extraction Kit was used to extract genomic DNA from the blood cell samples. Receptor libraries were prepared by the immunoSEQ multiplex PCR assay. The multiplex PCR relied on a mix of 60 forward primers for TCR Vbeta segments and 13 reverse primers for TCR Jbeta segments. A multiplex PCR assay on genomic DNA amplified the CDR3 region of rearranged TCR beta genes. The Illumina HiSeq System was used to sequence the amplified TCR beta libraries as 87-base-pair reads. The authors' pipeline ran thus. Across the 640 or so repertoires, a later analysis counted around 80 million unique TCR beta chains, approximately 10 million of which were shared by at least two donors. Raw reads were error-corrected and collapsed into unique sequences with a nearest-neighbor algorithm that merged closely related sequences to remove PCR and sequencing errors. CDR3 sequences were aligned to IMGT reference sequences to assign V, D and J gene segments. For a sequence to be retained, a match of at least six nucleotides to both a V gene segment and a J gene segment was required. Rearrangements were called productive when the CDR3 lacked stop codons and stayed in frame with V and J; all others were non-productive. CDR3 was defined by IMGT convention, running from the second conserved V-encoded cysteine to the conserved J-encoded phenylalanine. The earlier analysis of 500 to 650 of the donors excluded any sequence lacking an unambiguous match to a single V gene segment. In an earlier analysis of a few hundred of the donors, a V segment was called functional when productive rearrangements were above 56.7%, and segregating when the standard deviation between donors exceeded 5%. A statistical classification framework was developed to diagnose cytomegalovirus status using the catalog of TCR beta chain sequences. In a later analysis, TCR nucleotide sequences were compared against IMGT/GENE-DB human TR gene sequences so that V and J genes could be assigned. In a later analysis, CDR3 sequences and most-parsimonious VDJ recombination scenarios were assigned using the TCRdist pipeline. In a later analysis, every TCR beta chain was defined by the combination of its CDR3 amino acid sequence and its V-gene family, and reads without a unique V-gene family were dropped. As a way to deal with suspected cross-contamination and a sequencing artifact, a later analysis dropped 450 to 600 nucleotide sequences that were highly shared and had low generation probability. For each public chain, a later analysis derived a clonal expansion index from normalized ranks of inferred template counts within each repertoire. A later analysis computed generation probabilities with a VDJ recombination model fitted to out-of-frame rearrangements, and checked the results against IGoR. In a later analysis, hypergeometric tests were used to score TCR-TCR, TCR-HLA and TCR-CMV co-occurrence, with a repertoire-size bias correction applied to TCR pairs. False discovery rates were estimated in a later analysis by permuting HLA or CMV assignments 20 times. In a later analysis, co-occurring TCRs were grouped using DBSCAN, with TCRdist sequence similarity added in when clustering inside HLA-allele-positive subsets. Repertoires with fewer than 30,000 or more than 120,000 public chains were left out of co-occurrence clustering, as were four to six repertoires with anomalous nucleotide sharing. This is the immuneACCESS table as TCRdb keeps it, with only in-frame sequences that have V and J called. A part of the clones is gone; compared with another copy, unresolved V genes explain less than half, and the rest is unexplained. That table furnishes V, J and clone size, whereas the DNA furnished D and trimming. The sample has 55,000 to 75,000 clones on record, less than 65% of them singletons. The ten largest clones take up 2.8% of the sample.

CDR1 and CDR2 were assigned from the germline V gene (reference sequence) as SEHNR and FQNEAQ. V and J are truncated by 5 bases and 7 bases respectively, leaving an intervening sequence of 14 bases. Including the terminal cysteine and phenylalanine, the CDR3 comprises 14 residues. Only the CDR3 part of the read is kept: 42 bases, read in frame from the first base. The sample is drawn from a study of cytomegalovirus exposure and HLA in healthy donors (TCRdb year 2017). For the study in its entirety: An earlier analysis of more than 550 of the donors reported approximately 260 Gb of sequence data and around 120 million unique TCR beta sequences obtained from around 190 million T cells. Across some 400 genotyped donors of the cohort, an average of 235,054 unique TCR beta nucleotide sequences per donor were sequenced, and roughly a sixth of those sequences were non-productive. High-throughput TCR immunosequencing, statistical association of individual TCRs with disease status, and machine learning were combined to predict cytomegalovirus infection status. Alongside the repertoire data, information on donor age, sex, ethnicity and CMV serostatus was compiled. Class I and class II HLA loci were covered by the typing at four-digit resolution. To decide whether each TCR beta V gene segment behaved as functional or pseudogenic, an earlier analysis of approximately 620 of the donors relied on high-throughput TCR beta sequencing. A later genetic analysis took genome-wide SNP genotypes for 398 of the 666 donors and used that subset as a discovery cohort. Typing coverage varied by locus: roughly 620-640 donors for A, B, C, DRB1 and DQB1; roughly 560 for DQA1; nearly 610 for DPA1; about 450 for DPB1. The genetic ancestry cluster associated with self-reported Caucasian donors included 70% to 85% of the roughly 410 genotyped donors. The study aimed to test whether cataloging public T cell receptors could reveal signatures of past pathogen exposure. Every repertoire in the discovery cohort had been generated on one and the same sequencing platform. Around 320 gigabases of sequencing data and tens of millions of unique TCR sequences were included in an early release covering about 600 HLA-typed donors. The study used immunosequencing to profile the T cell repertoires of 670 or so subjects and linked those repertoires to cytomegalovirus serostatus. In the later analysis, no new phenotypic data were used to find candidate immune exposures; instead, reliance was placed on TCR beta sequences and their occurrence across donors. Because of strong linkage in the cohort, 5 or 6 DR-DQ haplotypes were treated as single units for association and clustering. In addition to the first cohort of 650 to 800 subjects, a separate validation cohort of 130 or so different subjects was used. A later analysis re-analyzed previously published TCR beta repertoires from 550 to 700 donors and added high-resolution HLA genotyping to study TCR occurrence patterns. General findings and caveats noted by the study authors: In a later analysis, HLA-associated TCR beta chains were found to be more clonally expanded and to have lower generation probabilities than equally common non-associated chains. In an earlier analysis of approximately 590 of the donors, most TCR beta V segments were observed in productive rearrangements about 87% or about 30% of the time, broadly matching IMGT annotations. Because HLA typing was missing for some donors at each locus, association tests included only the typed subset. For the cohort, immune exposure information was limited to CMV serostatus. A later analysis found that most CMV-associated TCR beta chains appeared HLA-restricted, with HLA associations seemingly driven largely by CMV exposure. A few of the identified cytomegalovirus-associated TCR beta chains were confirmed in vitro to be specific for cytomegalovirus antigens. Only TCR beta chains were sequenced in this cohort, and the absence of alpha or paired-chain data limited detectable features. A later analysis found that TCR association rates varied across HLA loci, with DRB1 alleles showing the most associated TCRs and HLA-C alleles the fewest. The study gave a list of over 150 TCR beta chains associated with cytomegalovirus. Assigning TCR associations to individual alleles was difficult when HLA alleles, especially DR and DQ, strongly co-occurred. According to a later genetic analysis, donors in an Asian-associated ancestry cluster had fewer N-insertions in productive TCRs than the roughly 670-donor mean. Because counts were too low, under 20 rarely observed V segments, including chromosome 9 orphons, were left out of the earlier analysis of several hundred of the donors. The sequencing pipeline was judged likely to have produced a cluster of highly shared sequence variants as a technical artifact. Linkage disequilibrium might explain the correlated functional status among segregating V segments, but an unknown experimental factor could not be excluded. Because the 87-base-pair reads could not distinguish some IMGT-functional V segments, including TRBV6-2 and TRBV6-3, those segments were excluded. Specific HLA alleles were associated with around 18,000 TCR beta sequences at a false discovery rate of 0.05 in a later analysis. A further reported finding was that TCR beta sequences accurately predicted the HLA-A and HLA-B alleles for most subjects in the first cohort. The classifier was reported to diagnose cytomegalovirus status with high specificity and sensitivity in both the original cohort and the validation cohort. Most TCR sequences were observed very rarely across donors, whereas some public TCRs were present in many individuals. Presence/absence analyses assumed roughly uniform sequencing depth across donors, an assumption that may not hold. The authors suggested that the approach could potentially be generalized to other disease states and immunological phenotypes. In a later analysis, several top co-occurrence clusters were reported to appear linked to parvovirus B19, influenza, CMV and Epstein-Barr virus. A later genetic analysis associated a missense DCLRE1C variant with V-gene and J-gene trimming of TCR beta chains, and an independent cohort replicated the association.

The V gene is TRBV7-9 and the J gene is TRBJ2-2, with the D gene too uncertain to name. The sample consisted of PBMCs. This receptor was taken from a man aged 30 to 45 in good health and CMV-seronegative. The CDR3 amino acid sequence is: CASSPREVGGELFF. The DNA sequence is TGTGCCAGCAGCCCCCGAGAAGTCGGCGGGGAGCTGTTTTTT. With all but the CDR3 taken from the reference TRBV7-9 and TRBJ2-2 genes, the full variable domain is: DTGVSQNPRHKITKRGQNVTFRCDPISEHNRLYWYRQTLGQGPEFLTYFQNEAQLEKSRLLSDRFSAERPKGSFSTLEIQRTEQGDSAMYLCASSPREVGGELFFGEGSRLTVL.